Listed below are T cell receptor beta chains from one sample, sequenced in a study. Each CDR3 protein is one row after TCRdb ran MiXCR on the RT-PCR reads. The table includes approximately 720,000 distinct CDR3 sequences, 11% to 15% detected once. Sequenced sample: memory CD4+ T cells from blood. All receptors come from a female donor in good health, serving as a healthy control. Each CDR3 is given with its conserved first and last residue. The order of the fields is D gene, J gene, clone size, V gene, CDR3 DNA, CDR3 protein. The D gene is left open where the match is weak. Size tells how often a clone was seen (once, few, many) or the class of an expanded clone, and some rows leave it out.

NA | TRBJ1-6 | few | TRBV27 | TGTGCCAGCAGTTTTCCCGACCAAAATTCACCCCTCCACTTT | CASSFPDQNSPLHF
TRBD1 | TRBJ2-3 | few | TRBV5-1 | TGCGCCAGCAGCCCGGACAGGGAATTGGATACGCAGTATTTT | CASSPDRELDTQYF
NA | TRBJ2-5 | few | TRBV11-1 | TGTGCCAGCAGCGCCCCGGGAAAGGAGACCCAGTACTTC | CASSAPGKETQYF
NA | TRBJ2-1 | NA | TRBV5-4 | TGTGCCAGCAGCTACGGACCCGACAATGAGCAGTTCTTC | CASSYGPDNEQFF
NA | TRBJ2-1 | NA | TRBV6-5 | TGTGCCAGCAGCTGGGGGGTAGCGAGAGTACATGAGCAGTTCTTC | CASSWGVARVHEQFF
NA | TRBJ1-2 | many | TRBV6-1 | TGTGCCAGCAGTGAATTTCAGGGGTGGTTCGAGGGCTACACCTTC | CASSEFQGWFEGYTF
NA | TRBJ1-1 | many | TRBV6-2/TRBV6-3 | TGTGCCAGAAGTAGGGACACCTCTCCGGAGCACACTGAAGCTTTCTTT | CARSRDTSPEHTEAFF
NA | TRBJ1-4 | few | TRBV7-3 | TGTGCCAGCATCCTCGACGGAAGACGGTCGGGGCGTGAAAAACTGTTTTTT | CASILDGRRSGREKLFF
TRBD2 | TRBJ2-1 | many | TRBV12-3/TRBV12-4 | TGTGCCAGCAAGCCGGGACTAGCGGAAAATGAGCAGTTCTTC | CASKPGLAENEQFF
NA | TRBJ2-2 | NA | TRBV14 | TGTGCCAGCAGCCAACACAGATCGAACACCGGGGAGCTGTTTTTT | CASSQHRSNTGELFF
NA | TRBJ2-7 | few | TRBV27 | TGTGCCAGCAGCTTATCTAAACCGCGAGGTAACTCCTACGAGCAGTACTTC | CASSLSKPRGNSYEQYF
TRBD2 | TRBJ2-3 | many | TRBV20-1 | TGCAGTGCTAGAGATCCGATTAGAGGGAGGGTCACAGATACGCAGTATTTT | CSARDPIRGRVTDTQYF
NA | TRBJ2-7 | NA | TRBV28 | TGTGCCAGCAGCCTTCTAGAGGACCCCTACCTGTCCGAGCAGTACTTC | CASSLLEDPYLSEQYF
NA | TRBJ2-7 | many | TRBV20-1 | TGCAGTGCTTCCCCCACCTACGGGGGAGACTACGAGCAGTACTTC | CSASPTYGGDYEQYF
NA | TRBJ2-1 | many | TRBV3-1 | TGTGCCAGCAGCCAAGATGGGGGGCCCCGTTACAATGAGCAGTTCTTC | CASSQDGGPRYNEQFF
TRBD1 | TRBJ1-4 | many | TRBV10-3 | TGTGCCATCAGCCCCGGACAGGATGAAAAACTGTTTTTT | CAISPGQDEKLFF
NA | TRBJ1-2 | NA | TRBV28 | TGTGCCAGCAGAGAAATAACACGGAACTATGGCTACACCTTC | CASREITRNYGYTF
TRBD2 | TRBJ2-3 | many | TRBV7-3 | TGTGCCAGCAGCTTCGGGGGGGGCACAGATACGCAGTATTTT | CASSFGGGTDTQYF
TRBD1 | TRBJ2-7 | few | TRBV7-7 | TGTGCCAGCAGCTTGACCCGCGACAGGGGCCACGAGCAGTACTTC | CASSLTRDRGHEQYF
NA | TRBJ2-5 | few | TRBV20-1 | TGCAGTGCTAGTGAAACTTACAAGACCCAGTACTTC | CSASETYKTQYF
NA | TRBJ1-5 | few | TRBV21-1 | TGTGCCAGCAGCAAAGGAACAGGGCCCAATCAGCCCCAGCATTTT | CASSKGTGPNQPQHF
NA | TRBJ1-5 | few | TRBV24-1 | TGTGCCACCCAGGACAGTAATAGCAATCAGCCCCAGCATTTT | CATQDSNSNQPQHF
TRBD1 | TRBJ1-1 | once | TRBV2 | TGTGCCAGCAGTGAAGCTTGGCAGGGGGCAGCTTTCTTT | CASSEAWQGAAFF
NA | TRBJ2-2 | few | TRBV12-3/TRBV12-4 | TGTGCCAGCAGTTTGGGTGGGAGTAAAACCGGGGAGCTGTTTTTT | CASSLGGSKTGELFF
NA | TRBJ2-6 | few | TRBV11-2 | TGTGCCAGCAGCTTAGGGGGCGTGTTCCTGGCGGCTGGGGCCAACGTCCTGACTTTC | CASSLGGVFLAAGANVLTF
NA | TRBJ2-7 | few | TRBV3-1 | TGTGCCAGCAGCCCCGTTCCCGGGACTCGAAGCTCCTACGAGCAGTACTTC | CASSPVPGTRSSYEQYF
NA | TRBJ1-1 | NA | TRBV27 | TGTGCCAGCAGTTTTCATGGGAGCCTCACTGAAGCTTTCTTT | CASSFHGSLTEAFF
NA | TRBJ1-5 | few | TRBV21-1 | TGTGCCAGCAGCAGAGGACAGGTGATAGATAGCAATCAGCCCCAGCATTTT | CASSRGQVIDSNQPQHF
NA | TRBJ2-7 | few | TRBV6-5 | TGTGCCAGCAGTTCCCGAGCGGCGTACGTGGAGCAGTACTTC | CASSSRAAYVEQYF
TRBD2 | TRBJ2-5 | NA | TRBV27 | TGTGCCAGCAGTTGGGGGGGTCCCCTCCAAGAGACCCAGTACTTC | CASSWGGPLQETQYF
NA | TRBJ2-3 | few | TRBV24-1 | TGTGCCACCAGTGTTTTAGGGGGTTCCACAGATACGCAGTATTTT | CATSVLGGSTDTQYF
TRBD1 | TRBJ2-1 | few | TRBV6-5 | TGTGCCAGCAGTTACGCGGACAGGGGACGGAATGAGCAGTTCTTC | CASSYADRGRNEQFF
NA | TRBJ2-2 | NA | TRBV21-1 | TGTGCCAGCAGCAAAGGGGCTGCGGAGCTGTTTTTT | CASSKGAAELFF
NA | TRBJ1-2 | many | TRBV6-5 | TGTGCCAGCAGTAAGACTACACCATCCCCCTATGGCTACACCTTC | CASSKTTPSPYGYTF
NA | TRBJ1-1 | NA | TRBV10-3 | TGTGCCATCAGTGAAGGCACTCAAGGTCTGAACACTGAAGCTTTCTTT | CAISEGTQGLNTEAFF
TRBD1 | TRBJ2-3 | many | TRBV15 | TGTGCCACCAGCAGGGGGACAGGGGCCCCAGATACGCAGTATTTT | CATSRGTGAPDTQYF
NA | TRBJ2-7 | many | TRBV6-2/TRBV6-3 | TGTGCCAGCAGTCCGGGGACTTCAAGCTCCTACGAGCAGTACTTC | CASSPGTSSSYEQYF
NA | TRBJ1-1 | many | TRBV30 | TGTGCCTGGAGCTCAGATAGGGGTGTATCGAACACTGAAGCTTTCTTT | CAWSSDRGVSNTEAFF
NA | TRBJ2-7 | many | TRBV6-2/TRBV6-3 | TGTGCCAGCAGTTTCCGGGACTACGAGCAGTACTTC | CASSFRDYEQYF
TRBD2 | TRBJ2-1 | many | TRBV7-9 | TGTGCCAGCAGCCCAGCGGGAGGGACTAGCTATAACATCTACAATGAGCAGTTCTTC | CASSPAGGTSYNIYNEQFF
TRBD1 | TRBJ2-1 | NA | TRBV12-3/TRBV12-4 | TGTGCCAGCAGTCGACCGTCGGGACAGGGTCATAATGAGCAGTTCTTC | CASSRPSGQGHNEQFF
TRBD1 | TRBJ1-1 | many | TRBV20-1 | TGCAGTGCTAGAGATTCACTGACAGGGTTCACTGAAGCTTTCTTT | CSARDSLTGFTEAFF
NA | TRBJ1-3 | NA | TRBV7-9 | TGTGCCAGCGCCAGTGGAAACACCATATATTTT | CASASGNTIYF
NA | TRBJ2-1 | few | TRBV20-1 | TGCAGTTCGACCGGGGGGCGGGGAGTTACCTACAATGAGCAGTTCTTC | CSSTGGRGVTYNEQFF
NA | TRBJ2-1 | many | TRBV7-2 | TGTGCCAGCAGCTTAGAGGGGACAGGACTAGCCGAGCAGTTCTTC | CASSLEGTGLAEQFF
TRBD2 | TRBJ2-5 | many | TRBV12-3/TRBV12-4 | TGTGCCAGCAGTCTCCACCGTTTCGCGGGAGGGGAGACCCAGTACTTC | CASSLHRFAGGETQYF
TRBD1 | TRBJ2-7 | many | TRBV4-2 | TGTGCCAGCAGCCCACAGGGGGCAGGGGGGAGTGGCGCCTACGAGCAGTACTTC | CASSPQGAGGSGAYEQYF
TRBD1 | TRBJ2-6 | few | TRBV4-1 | TGCGCCAGCAGCGAAACCCGGGACAGGGTATTATCTGGGGCCAACGTCCTGACTTTC | CASSETRDRVLSGANVLTF
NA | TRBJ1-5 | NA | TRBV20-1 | TGCAGTGCTCACCAAGCGGGGATTCAGCCCCAGCATTTT | CSAHQAGIQPQHF
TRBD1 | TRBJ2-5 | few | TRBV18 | TGTGCCAGCTCACCACCGGACAGGCCCATCCTGAGAGAGACCCAGTACTTC | CASSPPDRPILRETQYF
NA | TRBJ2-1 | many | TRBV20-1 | TGCAGTGCTAGAGACCCGGGAACAGCCTACAATGAGCAGTTCTTC | CSARDPGTAYNEQFF
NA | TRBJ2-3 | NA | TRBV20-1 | TGCAGTGCTAGGTCGGGACAACCTGGCACAGATACGCAGTATTTT | CSARSGQPGTDTQYF
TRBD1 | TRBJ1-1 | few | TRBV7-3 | TGTGCCAGCAGCCAGGGGGGGGACACTGAAGCTTTCTTT | CASSQGGDTEAFF
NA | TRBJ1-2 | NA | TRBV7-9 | TGTGCCAGCAGCCGAGAGACAGGTGTGAGAGGCTACACCTTC | CASSRETGVRGYTF
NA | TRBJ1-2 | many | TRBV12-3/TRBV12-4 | TGTGCCAGCAGTCCGTTGACTTATGGCTACACCTTC | CASSPLTYGYTF
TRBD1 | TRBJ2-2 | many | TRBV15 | TGTGCCTCACTAAACGACAGGGCTAACACCGGGGAGCTGTTTTTT | CASLNDRANTGELFF